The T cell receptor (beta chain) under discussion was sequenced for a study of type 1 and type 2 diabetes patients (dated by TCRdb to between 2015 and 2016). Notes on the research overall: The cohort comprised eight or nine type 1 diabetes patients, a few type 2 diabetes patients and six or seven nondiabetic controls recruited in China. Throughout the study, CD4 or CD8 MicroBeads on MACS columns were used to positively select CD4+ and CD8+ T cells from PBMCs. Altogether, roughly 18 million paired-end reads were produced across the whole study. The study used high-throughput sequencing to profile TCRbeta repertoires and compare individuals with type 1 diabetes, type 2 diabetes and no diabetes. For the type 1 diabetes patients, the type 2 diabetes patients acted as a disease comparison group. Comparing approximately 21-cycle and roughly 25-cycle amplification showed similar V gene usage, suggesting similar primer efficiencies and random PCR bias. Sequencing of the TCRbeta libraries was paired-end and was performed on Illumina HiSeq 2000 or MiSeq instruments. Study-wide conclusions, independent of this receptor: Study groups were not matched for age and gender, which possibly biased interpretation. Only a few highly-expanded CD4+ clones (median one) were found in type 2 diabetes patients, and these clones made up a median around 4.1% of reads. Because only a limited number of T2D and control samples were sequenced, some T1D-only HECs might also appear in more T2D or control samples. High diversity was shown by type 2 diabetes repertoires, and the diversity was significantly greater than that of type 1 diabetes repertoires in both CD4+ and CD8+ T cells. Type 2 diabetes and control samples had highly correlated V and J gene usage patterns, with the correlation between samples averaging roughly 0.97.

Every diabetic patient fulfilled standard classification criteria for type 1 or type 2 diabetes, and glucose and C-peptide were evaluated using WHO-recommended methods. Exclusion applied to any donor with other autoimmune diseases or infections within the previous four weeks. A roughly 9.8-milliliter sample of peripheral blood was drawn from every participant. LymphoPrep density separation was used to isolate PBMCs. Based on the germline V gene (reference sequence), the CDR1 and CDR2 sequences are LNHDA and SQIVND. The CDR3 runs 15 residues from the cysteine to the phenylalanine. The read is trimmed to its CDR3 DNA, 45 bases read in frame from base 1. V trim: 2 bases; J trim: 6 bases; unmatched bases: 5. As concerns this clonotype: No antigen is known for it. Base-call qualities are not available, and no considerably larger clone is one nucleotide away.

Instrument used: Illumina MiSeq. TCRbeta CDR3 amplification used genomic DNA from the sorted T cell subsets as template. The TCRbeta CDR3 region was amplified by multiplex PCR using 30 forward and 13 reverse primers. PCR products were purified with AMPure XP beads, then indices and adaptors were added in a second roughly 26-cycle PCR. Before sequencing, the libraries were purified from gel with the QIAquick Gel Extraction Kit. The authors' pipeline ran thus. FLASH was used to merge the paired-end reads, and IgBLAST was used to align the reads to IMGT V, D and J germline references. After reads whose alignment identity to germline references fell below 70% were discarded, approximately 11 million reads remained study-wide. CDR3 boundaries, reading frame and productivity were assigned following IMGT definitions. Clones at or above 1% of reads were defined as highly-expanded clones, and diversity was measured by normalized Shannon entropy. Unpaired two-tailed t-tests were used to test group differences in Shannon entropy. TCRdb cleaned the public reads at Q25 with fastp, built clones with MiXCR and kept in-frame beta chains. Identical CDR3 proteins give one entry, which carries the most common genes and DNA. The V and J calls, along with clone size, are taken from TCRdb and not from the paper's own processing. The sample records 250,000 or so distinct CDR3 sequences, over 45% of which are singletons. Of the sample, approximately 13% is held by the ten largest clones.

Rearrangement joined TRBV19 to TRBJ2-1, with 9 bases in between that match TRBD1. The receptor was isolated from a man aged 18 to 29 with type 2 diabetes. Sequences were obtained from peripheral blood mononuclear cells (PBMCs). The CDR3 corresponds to CASSITGQGFNEQFF. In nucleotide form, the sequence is TGTGCCAGTAGTATAACCGGACAGGGGTTCAATGAGCAGTTCTTC.